This T cell receptor (beta chain) was identified in a study of blood T cell repertoires in COVID-19. About the study: The United States, Italy and Spain were the sources of the acute and convalescent COVID-19 samples. T cells, B-cell-depleted T cells, or PBMCs provided the cDNA or gDNA that served as material.

Authors' methods: Estimated nucleated cell counts came from reference gene primer amplification. Produced via immunoSEQ multiplex PCR; TCRdb's table is partial and in-frame only. V, J and clone size were drawn from that table, and D and trimming were deduced from the DNA. The sample consists of roughly 140,000 clones, around 80% of them appearing once. V lost 0 bases to trimming and J lost 1 base, with 4 bases between them. The CDR3 consists of 13 residues. Germline assignment: CDR1 SGHRS and CDR2 YFSETQ. The sequencing input was peripheral blood. This receptor was obtained from a woman between 45 and 65 years old in a cohort sampled during active or convalescent COVID-19. The chain employs TRBV5-1 and TRBJ2-5; D is undetermined. The CDR3 loop reads CASSLGAQETQYF. In nucleotides, the CDR3 is TGCGCCAGCAGCTTGGGGGCCCAAGAGACCCAGTACTTC.